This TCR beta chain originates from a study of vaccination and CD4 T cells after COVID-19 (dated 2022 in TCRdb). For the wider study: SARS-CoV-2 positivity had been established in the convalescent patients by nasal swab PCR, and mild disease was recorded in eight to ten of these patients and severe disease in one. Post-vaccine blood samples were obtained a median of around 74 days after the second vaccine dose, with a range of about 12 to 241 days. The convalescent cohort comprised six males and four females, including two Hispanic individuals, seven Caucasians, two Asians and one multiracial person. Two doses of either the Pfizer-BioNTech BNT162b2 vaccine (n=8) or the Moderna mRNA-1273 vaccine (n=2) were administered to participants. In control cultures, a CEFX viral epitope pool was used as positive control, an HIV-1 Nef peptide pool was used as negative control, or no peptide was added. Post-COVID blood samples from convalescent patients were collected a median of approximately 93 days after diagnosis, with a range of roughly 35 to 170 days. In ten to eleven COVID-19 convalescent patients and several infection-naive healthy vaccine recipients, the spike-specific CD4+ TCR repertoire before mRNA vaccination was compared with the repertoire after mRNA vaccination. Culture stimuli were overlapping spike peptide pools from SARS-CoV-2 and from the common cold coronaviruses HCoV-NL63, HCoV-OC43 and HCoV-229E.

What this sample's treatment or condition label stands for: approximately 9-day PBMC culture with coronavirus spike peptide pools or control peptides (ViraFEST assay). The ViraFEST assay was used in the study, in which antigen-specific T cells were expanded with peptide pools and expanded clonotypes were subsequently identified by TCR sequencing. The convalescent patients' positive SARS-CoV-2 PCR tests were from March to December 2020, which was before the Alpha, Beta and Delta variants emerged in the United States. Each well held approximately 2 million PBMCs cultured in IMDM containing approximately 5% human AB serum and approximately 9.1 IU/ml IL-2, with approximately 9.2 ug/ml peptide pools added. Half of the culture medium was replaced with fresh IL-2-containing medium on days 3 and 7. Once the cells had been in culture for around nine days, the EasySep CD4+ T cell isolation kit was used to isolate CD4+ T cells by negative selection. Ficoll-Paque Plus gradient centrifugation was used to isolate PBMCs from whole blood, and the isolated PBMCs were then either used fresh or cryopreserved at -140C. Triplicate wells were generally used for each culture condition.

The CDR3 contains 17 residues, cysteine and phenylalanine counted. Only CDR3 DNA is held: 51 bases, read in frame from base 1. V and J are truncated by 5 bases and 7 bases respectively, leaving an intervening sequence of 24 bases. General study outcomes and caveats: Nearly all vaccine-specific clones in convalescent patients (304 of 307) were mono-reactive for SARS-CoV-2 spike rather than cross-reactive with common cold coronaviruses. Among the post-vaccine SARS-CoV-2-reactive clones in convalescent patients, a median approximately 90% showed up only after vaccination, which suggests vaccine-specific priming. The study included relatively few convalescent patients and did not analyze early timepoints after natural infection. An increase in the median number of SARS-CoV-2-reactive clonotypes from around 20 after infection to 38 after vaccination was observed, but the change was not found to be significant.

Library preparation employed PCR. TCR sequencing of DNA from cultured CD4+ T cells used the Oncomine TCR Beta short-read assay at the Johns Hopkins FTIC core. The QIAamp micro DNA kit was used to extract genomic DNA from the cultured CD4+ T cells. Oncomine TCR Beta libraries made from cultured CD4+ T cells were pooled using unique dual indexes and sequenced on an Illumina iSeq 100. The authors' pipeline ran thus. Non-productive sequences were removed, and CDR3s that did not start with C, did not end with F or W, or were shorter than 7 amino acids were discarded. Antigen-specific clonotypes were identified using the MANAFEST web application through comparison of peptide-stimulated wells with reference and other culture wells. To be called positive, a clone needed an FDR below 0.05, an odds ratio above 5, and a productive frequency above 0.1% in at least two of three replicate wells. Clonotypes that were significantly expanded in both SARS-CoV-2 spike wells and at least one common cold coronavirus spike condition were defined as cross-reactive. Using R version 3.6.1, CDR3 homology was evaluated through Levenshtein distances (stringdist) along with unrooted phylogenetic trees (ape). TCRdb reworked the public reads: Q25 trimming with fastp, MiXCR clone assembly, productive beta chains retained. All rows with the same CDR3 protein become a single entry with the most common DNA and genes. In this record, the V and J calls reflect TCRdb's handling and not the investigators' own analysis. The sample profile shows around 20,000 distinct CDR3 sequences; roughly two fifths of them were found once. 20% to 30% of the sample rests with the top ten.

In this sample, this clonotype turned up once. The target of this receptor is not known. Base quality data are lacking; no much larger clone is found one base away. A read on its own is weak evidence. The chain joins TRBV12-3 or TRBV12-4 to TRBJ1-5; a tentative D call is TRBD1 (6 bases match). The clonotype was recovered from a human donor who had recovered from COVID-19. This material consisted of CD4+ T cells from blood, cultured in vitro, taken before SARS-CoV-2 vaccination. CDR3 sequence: CASSLLPGGAGGQPQHF. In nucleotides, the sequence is TGTGCCAGCAGTCTCCTCCCTGGGGGGGCAGGAGGGCAGCCCCAGCATTTT.